The 8 T cell receptor beta chains below come from one sample, sequenced in a study of shared clonotypes between healthy human individuals. CD45RO-negative, CCR7-positively selected cells formed the naive CD8 fraction, excluding terminally differentiated effector memory CD45RA+ cells. Using immunoSEQ multiplex PCR, the repertoire was profiled, and TCRdb retains in-frame clones only, with some absent. Here the sample spans 550,000 to 750,000 clones, 92% being singletons. Specimen: naive CD8+ T cells sorted from blood. The receptors stem from a man aged 30 to 45 in good health.

The V and J genes are TRBV28 and TRBJ1-2, with D maybe TRBD1 (5 bases). The germline V gene encodes CDR1 MDHEN and CDR2 SYDVKM. This CDR3 is built from 13 residues. Deletions cut 5 bases from V and 7 bases from J, with 14 bases between. The CDR3 protein is CASSPQRQLGYTF. The DNA for the CDR3 is TGTGCCAGCAGTCCCCAACGACAGCTTGGCTACACCTTC.

V usage is TRBV7-6 and J usage is TRBJ2-2, with TRBD1 matching over 10 bases. Germline V gives CDR1 SGHVS, CDR2 FNYEAQ. With 8 bases clipped from V and 6 bases from J, the junction kept 9 bases outside the gene matches. CDR3 length: 15 amino acids. The CDR3 spells CASRPGTGVSGELFF. The CDR3 DNA reads as TGTGCCAGCCGCCCCGGGACAGGGGTTTCCGGGGAGCTGTTTTTT.

This clone occurred a few times. The rearrangement uses TRBV29-1 and TRBJ1-2, with a tentative D call TRBD1 (6 bases). Per the germline V gene, CDR1 is SQVTM and CDR2 is ANQGSEA. With 6 bases removed from V and 4 bases from J, the gap between germline ends came to 12 bases. CDR3 size: 12 residues. CDR3 bases: TGCAGCGTAGCCGACAGGCCCTATGGCTACACCTTC. This codes for CSVADRPYGYTF.

The V and J genes are TRBV5-1 and TRBJ2-1, with 13 bases that match TRBD2. This CDR3 contains 15 residues. Germline assignment: CDR1 SGHRS and CDR2 YFSETQ. V gave up 3 bases and J gave up 6 bases; unmatched junction bases: 3. The CDR3 bases are TGCGCCAGCAGCTGGACTAGCGGGAGTCCCAATGAGCAGTTCTTC. Its translation is CASSWTSGSPNEQFF.

The chain is built from TRBV27 and TRBJ1-1; D ambiguous. The V and J ends lost 3 bases and 6 bases respectively, with 8 bases between them. The CDR3 loop spans 12 amino acids. The V gene's germline CDR1 is MNHEY and CDR2 SMNVEV (reference sequence). CDR3 loop: CASSFAGAEAFF. CDR3 DNA: TGTGCCAGCAGTTTTGCGGGAGCTGAAGCTTTCTTT.

V and J are TRBV2 and TRBJ2-5; D is perhaps TRBD1 (6 bases). The germline V and J ends were trimmed by 6 bases and 3 bases, with 8 bases remaining between them. The germline gives CDR1 SNHLY, CDR2 FYNNEI. The CDR3 is 12 residues long. Here the CDR3 reads CASRWTEETQYF. For the CDR3, the DNA is TGTGCCAGCAGATGGACAGAAGAGACCCAGTACTTC.

V gene TRBV2 combines with J gene TRBJ2-3; tentative D call: TRBD1 (5 bases). The CDR3 spans 13 residues. The germline gives CDR1 SNHLY, CDR2 FYNNEI. Trimming removed 7 bases at V and 2 bases at J, with 10 bases between. This CDR3 reads CASTTGPTDTQYF. The CDR3 DNA reads as TGTGCCAGCACCACAGGACCCACAGATACGCAGTATTTT. Full variable domain (remainder filled in from reference TRBV2 and TRBJ2-3): EPEVTQTPSHQVTQMGQEVILRCVPISNHLYFYWYRQILGQKVEFLVSFYNNEISEKSEIFDDQFSVERPDGSNFTLKIRSTKLEDSAMYFCASTTGPTDTQYFGPGTRLTVL.

The chain uses TRBV30 and TRBJ2-1; 8 bases align to TRBD2. Germline values: CDR1 GTSNPN, CDR2 SVGIG (reference sequence). The V and J ends lost 4 bases and 5 bases, in that order; junction bases with no gene match: 7. The CDR3 covers 14 residues. The CDR3 spells CAWTSGLGDNEQFF. CDR3 nucleotide sequence: TGTGCCTGGACCTCGGGACTAGGGGACAATGAGCAGTTCTTC.